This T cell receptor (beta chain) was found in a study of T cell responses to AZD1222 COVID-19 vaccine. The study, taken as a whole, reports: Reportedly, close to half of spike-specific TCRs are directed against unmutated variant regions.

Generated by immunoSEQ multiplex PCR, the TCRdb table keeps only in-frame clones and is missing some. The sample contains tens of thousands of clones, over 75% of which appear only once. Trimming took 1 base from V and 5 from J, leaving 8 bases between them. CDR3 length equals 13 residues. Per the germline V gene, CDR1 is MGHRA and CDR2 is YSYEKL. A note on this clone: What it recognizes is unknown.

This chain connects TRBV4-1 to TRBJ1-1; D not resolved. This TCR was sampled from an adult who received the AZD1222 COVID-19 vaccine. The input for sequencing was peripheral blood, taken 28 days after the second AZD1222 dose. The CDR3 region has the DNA TGCGCCAGCAGCCAAGGCGGGAGTACTGAAGCTTTCTTT. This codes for CASSQGGSTEAFF.